The rows below give T cell receptor beta chains drawn from one sample of a study of blood T cell repertoires in COVID-19. Only in-frame clones appear in the TCRdb table, and some are missing; sequencing was by immunoSEQ multiplex PCR. The sample gives around 140,000 clones, roughly 73% of which show up once; roughly 9% is in the top ten. Material for sequencing was peripheral blood. These receptors originate from a woman aged 50 to 65 with active or convalescent COVID-19. The CDR3 runs from the conserved cysteine through the conserved F or W. The order of the fields is CDR3 protein, CDR3 DNA, V gene, J gene, clone size, D gene. The D gene is left open where the match is weak. A row's size may be missing; if present it is once, few, many or a size class.

CDR3aa: CASSLNGQGALNEQFF
CDR3nt: TGTGCCAGCAGCTTAAACGGACAGGGGGCACTCAATGAGCAGTTCTTC
v_gene: TRBV7-8
j_gene: TRBJ2-1
abundance: .
d_gene: TRBD1

CDR3aa: CASSQATGESYEQYF
CDR3nt: TGCGCCAGCAGCCAAGCAACAGGGGAATCCTACGAGCAGTACTTC
v_gene: TRBV4-3
j_gene: TRBJ2-7
abundance: .
d_gene: TRBD1

CDR3aa: CASSSSGTGLYEQYF
CDR3nt: TGTGCCAGCAGCTCATCCGGGACAGGGCTCTACGAGCAGTACTTC
v_gene: TRBV28
j_gene: TRBJ2-7
abundance: .
d_gene: TRBD1

CDR3aa: CASSLANYNEQFF
CDR3nt: TGTGCCAGCAGTCTAGCTAACTACAATGAGCAGTTCTTC
v_gene: TRBV12-3/TRBV12-4
j_gene: TRBJ2-1
abundance: .
d_gene: .

CDR3aa: CASRGGTSDTQYF
CDR3nt: TGTGCCAGCAGGGGGGGGACTAGCGATACGCAGTATTTT
v_gene: TRBV6-5
j_gene: TRBJ2-3
abundance: .
d_gene: TRBD2

CDR3aa: CASSPPRGAWGNTEAFF
CDR3nt: TGTGCCAGCAGCCCCCCCCGGGGGGCTTGGGGTAACACTGAAGCTTTCTTT
v_gene: TRBV3-1/TRBV3-2
j_gene: TRBJ1-1
abundance: few
d_gene: .

CDR3aa: CASSLGPRGGQFF
CDR3nt: TGTGCCAGCAGTCTCGGGCCAAGGGGTGGGCAGTTCTTC
v_gene: TRBV28
j_gene: TRBJ2-1
abundance: .
d_gene: .

CDR3aa: CATRLGNTIYF
CDR3nt: TGTGCCACCCGGTTGGGAAACACCATATATTTT
v_gene: TRBV9
j_gene: TRBJ1-3
abundance: .
d_gene: .

CDR3aa: CASRSTRGGEDTQYF
CDR3nt: TGTGCCAGCAGGTCCACCCGGGGGGGAGAAGATACGCAGTATTTT
v_gene: TRBV4-2
j_gene: TRBJ2-3
abundance: many
d_gene: TRBD2

CDR3aa: CASSAFGGGDTQYF
CDR3nt: TGTGCCAGCAGCGCCTTCGGGGGGGGAGATACGCAGTATTTT
v_gene: TRBV9
j_gene: TRBJ2-3
abundance: .
d_gene: TRBD2

CDR3aa: CSVPRALTGELFF
CDR3nt: TGCAGCGTCCCCAGGGCTCTCACCGGGGAGCTGTTTTTT
v_gene: TRBV29-1
j_gene: TRBJ2-2
abundance: .
d_gene: .

CDR3aa: CASSPDTDYGYTF
CDR3nt: TGTGCCAGCTCACCCGACACAGACTATGGCTACACCTTC
v_gene: TRBV18
j_gene: TRBJ1-2
abundance: .
d_gene: .

CDR3aa: CARSTGSNYGYTF
CDR3nt: TGTGCCAGATCGACAGGGTCGAACTATGGCTACACCTTC
v_gene: TRBV2
j_gene: TRBJ1-2
abundance: .
d_gene: TRBD1

CDR3aa: CASSLVPGAISYEQYF
CDR3nt: TGCGCCAGCAGCTTGGTCCCAGGGGCCATCTCCTACGAGCAGTACTTC
v_gene: TRBV5-1
j_gene: TRBJ2-7
abundance: .
d_gene: .

CDR3aa: CASSTTSGRFYEQFF
CDR3nt: TGTGCCAGCAGTACCACTAGCGGGAGGTTTTATGAGCAGTTCTTC
v_gene: TRBV7-2
j_gene: TRBJ2-1
abundance: .
d_gene: TRBD2

CDR3aa: CASSEVRAGANVLTF
CDR3nt: TGTGCCAGCAGTGAAGTCAGGGCTGGGGCCAACGTCCTGACTTTC
v_gene: TRBV6-1
j_gene: TRBJ2-6
abundance: .
d_gene: .

CDR3aa: CASSLGGTGAVGEQYF
CDR3nt: TGTGCCAGCAGCTTAGGTGGGACAGGGGCAGTCGGCGAGCAGTACTTC
v_gene: TRBV7-6
j_gene: TRBJ2-7
abundance: .
d_gene: TRBD1

CDR3aa: CASSVGGTSTGNTIYF
CDR3nt: TGTGCCAGCAGCGTAGGGGGCACGTCGACTGGAAACACCATATATTTT
v_gene: TRBV9
j_gene: TRBJ1-3
abundance: once
d_gene: .

CDR3aa: CASSQPGSHGEAFF
CDR3nt: TGCGCCAGCAGCCAACCCGGGAGTCACGGTGAAGCTTTCTTT
v_gene: TRBV5-1
j_gene: TRBJ1-1
abundance: .
d_gene: .

CDR3aa: CASSLDPTRGQDTEAFF
CDR3nt: TGTGCCAGCAGCTTGGATCCAACCAGGGGGCAGGACACTGAAGCTTTCTTT
v_gene: TRBV5-4
j_gene: TRBJ1-1
abundance: .
d_gene: TRBD1

CDR3aa: CASSTIAGGSNEQFF
CDR3nt: TGTGCCAGCAGCACCATAGCGGGGGGGTCCAATGAGCAGTTCTTC
v_gene: TRBV5-5
j_gene: TRBJ2-1
abundance: .
d_gene: TRBD2

CDR3aa: CASSLWQGGEKLFF
CDR3nt: TGTGCCAGCAGCTTATGGCAGGGCGGAGAAAAACTGTTTTTT
v_gene: TRBV11-2
j_gene: TRBJ1-4
abundance: .
d_gene: .

CDR3aa: CASSLGQGREKLFF
CDR3nt: TGCGCCAGCAGCTTGGGCCAGGGTCGTGAAAAACTGTTTTTT
v_gene: TRBV5-1
j_gene: TRBJ1-4
abundance: .
d_gene: .

CDR3aa: CASSPDRGTGEKLFF
CDR3nt: TGTGCCAGCAGCCCGGACAGGGGGACTGGAGAAAAACTGTTTTTT
v_gene: TRBV7-2
j_gene: TRBJ1-4
abundance: .
d_gene: TRBD1

CDR3aa: CASTPGSGGEGETQYF
CDR3nt: TGTGCCAGCACCCCGGGAAGCGGGGGGGAGGGGGAGACCCAGTACTTC
v_gene: TRBV7-2
j_gene: TRBJ2-5
abundance: .
d_gene: TRBD2

CDR3aa: CASSPASYEQYF
CDR3nt: TGTGCCAGCAGTCCCGCGTCATACGAGCAGTACTTC
v_gene: TRBV12-3/TRBV12-4
j_gene: TRBJ2-7
abundance: .
d_gene: .

CDR3aa: CASRLQRDQPQHF
CDR3nt: TGTGCCAGCAGGCTACAGAGAGATCAGCCCCAGCATTTT
v_gene: TRBV12-3/TRBV12-4
j_gene: TRBJ1-5
abundance: .
d_gene: .

CDR3aa: CASSQVAGRQPQHF
CDR3nt: TGTGCCAGCAGCCAAGTCGCAGGGCGTCAGCCCCAGCATTTT
v_gene: TRBV3-1/TRBV3-2
j_gene: TRBJ1-5
abundance: many
d_gene: .

CDR3aa: CASSPGKGPGGAQHF
CDR3nt: TGTGCCAGCAGCCCCGGGAAGGGGCCGGGGGGGGCCCAGCATTTT
v_gene: TRBV3-1/TRBV3-2
j_gene: TRBJ1-5
abundance: .
d_gene: .

CDR3aa: CASSPRVRTEAFF
CDR3nt: TGTGCCAGCAGTCCCAGGGTTCGGACTGAAGCTTTCTTT
v_gene: TRBV6-2/TRBV6-3
j_gene: TRBJ1-1
abundance: .
d_gene: .

CDR3aa: CASSSGQGRGNEQFF
CDR3nt: TGTGCCAGCAGCTCGGGACAGGGGAGAGGCAATGAGCAGTTCTTC
v_gene: TRBV7-2
j_gene: TRBJ2-1
abundance: .
d_gene: TRBD1

CDR3aa: CAISIPTGGTEAFF
CDR3nt: TGTGCCATCAGCATACCGACAGGGGGCACTGAAGCTTTCTTT
v_gene: TRBV10-3
j_gene: TRBJ1-1
abundance: .
d_gene: TRBD1

CDR3aa: CASSQGTGGNEKLFF
CDR3nt: TGTGCTAGCAGCCAGGGGACAGGGGGTAATGAAAAACTGTTTTTT
v_gene: TRBV7-7
j_gene: TRBJ1-4
abundance: .
d_gene: TRBD1

CDR3aa: CASSQEGLKGANVLTF
CDR3nt: TGTGCCAGCAGCCAAGAGGGACTTAAGGGGGCCAACGTCCTGACTTTC
v_gene: TRBV4-2
j_gene: TRBJ2-6
abundance: .
d_gene: .

CDR3aa: CASSLASHEQYF
CDR3nt: TGCGCCAGCAGCTTGGCTAGCCACGAGCAGTACTTC
v_gene: TRBV5-1
j_gene: TRBJ2-7
abundance: few
d_gene: .

CDR3aa: CASSPDWSYNEQFF
CDR3nt: TGTGCCAGCTCACCGGACTGGTCCTACAATGAGCAGTTCTTC
v_gene: TRBV18
j_gene: TRBJ2-1
abundance: .
d_gene: .

CDR3aa: CASSPFRDRGYEQYF
CDR3nt: TGTGCCAGCTCACCATTCCGGGACAGGGGGTACGAGCAGTACTTC
v_gene: TRBV18
j_gene: TRBJ2-7
abundance: .
d_gene: TRBD1

CDR3aa: CASQRGSGANVLTF
CDR3nt: TGTGCCAGCCAGAGGGGGTCTGGGGCCAACGTCCTGACTTTC
v_gene: TRBV7-9
j_gene: TRBJ2-6
abundance: .
d_gene: .

CDR3aa: CASSLTGPSSYNSPLHF
CDR3nt: TGTGCCAGCAGCCTCACAGGGCCGAGCTCCTATAATTCACCCCTCCACTTT
v_gene: TRBV7-3
j_gene: TRBJ1-6
abundance: .
d_gene: .

CDR3aa: CASSAPSGRTADTQYF
CDR3nt: TGTGCCAGCAGTGCACCTAGCGGGAGGACGGCAGATACGCAGTATTTT
v_gene: TRBV28
j_gene: TRBJ2-3
abundance: .
d_gene: TRBD2

CDR3aa: CASSQDRGVSYEQYF
CDR3nt: TGTGCCAGCAGCCAAGATCGGGGAGTCTCCTACGAGCAGTACTTC
v_gene: TRBV3-1/TRBV3-2
j_gene: TRBJ2-7
abundance: .
d_gene: .

CDR3aa: CASRPTSGRTGELFF
CDR3nt: TGTGCCAGCAGACCAACTAGCGGGAGGACCGGGGAGCTGTTTTTT
v_gene: TRBV2
j_gene: TRBJ2-2
abundance: few
d_gene: TRBD2

CDR3aa: CASSFGGGAGTDTQYF
CDR3nt: TGTGCCAGCAGCTTTGGCGGGGGGGCGGGCACAGATACGCAGTATTTT
v_gene: TRBV7-2
j_gene: TRBJ2-3
abundance: .
d_gene: TRBD2

CDR3aa: CASSRQIGSRVEAFF
CDR3nt: TGTGCCAGCAGCCGACAGATAGGATCCAGGGTTGAAGCTTTCTTT
v_gene: TRBV28
j_gene: TRBJ1-1
abundance: .
d_gene: .

CDR3aa: CASSLWTGTTPLHF
CDR3nt: TGTGCCAGCAGTCTTTGGACAGGGACTACGCCCCTCCACTTT
v_gene: TRBV6-5
j_gene: TRBJ1-6
abundance: .
d_gene: TRBD1

CDR3aa: CASSSSGGPSTDTQYF
CDR3nt: TGTGCCAGCAGTTCTAGCGGGGGGCCTAGCACAGATACGCAGTATTTT
v_gene: TRBV5-4
j_gene: TRBJ2-3
abundance: .
d_gene: TRBD2

CDR3aa: CASGLLGNTIYF
CDR3nt: TGTGCTAGTGGTTTGTTAGGAAACACCATATATTTT
v_gene: TRBV12-5
j_gene: TRBJ1-3
abundance: .
d_gene: .

CDR3aa: CASREQGSENIQYF
CDR3nt: TGTGCCAGCAGGGAACAGGGGTCCGAGAACATTCAGTACTTC
v_gene: TRBV21-1
j_gene: TRBJ2-4
abundance: once
d_gene: .

CDR3aa: CATSDPPGAGGPGGNEQFF
CDR3nt: TGTGCCACCAGTGATCCCCCCGGGGCGGGTGGGCCTGGGGGGAATGAGCAGTTCTTC
v_gene: TRBV24-1
j_gene: TRBJ2-1
abundance: once
d_gene: .

CDR3aa: CASSTDRGRTGELFF
CDR3nt: TGCGCCAGCAGCACGGACAGGGGGCGCACCGGGGAGCTGTTTTTT
v_gene: TRBV5-1
j_gene: TRBJ2-2
abundance: .
d_gene: TRBD1

CDR3aa: CASSSTTGDNEQFF
CDR3nt: TGCGCCAGCAGCTCCACTACAGGAGACAATGAGCAGTTCTTC
v_gene: TRBV5-1
j_gene: TRBJ2-1
abundance: .
d_gene: .

CDR3aa: CASSPRDTYTDTQYF
CDR3nt: TGTGCCAGCTCACCCCGGGACACCTACACAGATACGCAGTATTTT
v_gene: TRBV18
j_gene: TRBJ2-3
abundance: .
d_gene: .